Listed here is a single T cell receptor beta chain. A read error may produce the germline difference seen at one junction end. This entry is derived from a study of T cells in Graves' hyperthyroidism and ophthalmopathy. Per the germline V gene, CDR1 is SGHDN and CDR2 is FVKESK. The CDR3 has 16 amino acids. Amplified regions were TCR beta CDR3 sequences from RNA transcripts. The study used the HTBI primer set for a first-round RT-PCR of the TCR CDR3. TCRdb itself ran the multiplex PCR reads through MiXCR, one entry per CDR3 protein. Among nearly 750,000 distinct CDR3 sequences listed, 35% were seen once.

The specimen was blood. This rearrangement joins TRBV14 to TRBJ2-2, with D possibly TRBD1 on 5 matching bases. This receptor was identified in a woman aged 40 to 49 with Graves' hyperthyroidism. CDR3 nucleotides: TGTGCCATCAGCCACTTAGACAGTTCGTACACCGGGGAGCTGTTTTTT. It yields the protein CAISHLDSSYTGELFF.